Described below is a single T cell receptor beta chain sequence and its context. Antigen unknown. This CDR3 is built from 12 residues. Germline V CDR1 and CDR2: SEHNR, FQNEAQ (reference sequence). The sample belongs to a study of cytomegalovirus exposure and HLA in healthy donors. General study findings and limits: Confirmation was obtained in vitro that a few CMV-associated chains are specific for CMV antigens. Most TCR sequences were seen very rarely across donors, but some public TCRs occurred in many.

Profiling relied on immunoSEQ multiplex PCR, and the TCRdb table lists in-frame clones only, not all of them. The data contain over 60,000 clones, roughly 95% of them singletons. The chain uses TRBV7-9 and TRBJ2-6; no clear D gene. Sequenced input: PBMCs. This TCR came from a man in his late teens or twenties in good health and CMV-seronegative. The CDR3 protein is CAGRNGANVLTF. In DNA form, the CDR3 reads TGTGCGGGCAGGAACGGGGCCAACGTCCTGACTTTC.